This TCR beta chain was found in a study of blood T cell repertoires in COVID-19. Assay used: immunoSEQ multiplex PCR; TCRdb lists only in-frame clones, some missing. The sample holds some 270,000 clones, roughly 90% seen once. Losses at the gene ends were 4 bases for V and 10 bases for J; bases not matched to a gene: 14. The CDR3 contains 16 residues. The germline V gene encodes CDR1 SGHRS and CDR2 YFSETQ. A COVID-19 case had been met by exposed participants during the 2 weeks before study entry. Source material: PBMCs or T cells enriched from blood (not recorded which). V and J are TRBV5-1 and TRBJ2-1; 10 nucleotides agree with TRBD2. The clonotype comes from a man in his forties or fifties who had been exposed to COVID-19. The CDR3 spells CASSPIAGGAEQEQFF. The CDR3 DNA reads TGCGCCAGCAGCCCCATAGCGGGAGGCGCCGAGCAAGAGCAGTTCTTC.